The 4 T cell receptor beta chains below were found in one sample sequenced in a study of blood T cell repertoires in COVID-19. The repertoire was sequenced with immunoSEQ multiplex PCR; TCRdb's copy has only in-frame clones and lacks some. The repertoire consists of 95,000 to 150,000 clones, with roughly 82% occurring once and the leading ten covering 9% to 14%. Sequencing was carried out using peripheral blood. The receptors were gathered from a human donor in a cohort sampled during active COVID-19.

The CDR3 protein is CASSFRRRERTPLHF. CDR3 bases: TGTGCCAGCAGTTTCCGTCGACGCGAGAGGACACCCCTCCACTTT. The V call is TRBV6-5, the J call TRBJ1-6; D is undetermined. V lost 4 bases to trimming and J lost 11 bases, with 18 bases between them. The CDR3 consists of 15 residues. Germline lookup yields CDR1 MNHEY and CDR2 SVGAGI.

The genes are TRBV4-3 and TRBJ1-1; no definite D call. Deletions cut 1 base from V and 1 base from J, with 7 bases between. The CDR3 extends over 14 amino acids. Per the germline V gene, CDR1 is LGHNA and CDR2 is YSLEER. CDR3 amino acids: CASSQVLANTEAFF. The CDR3 nucleotides are TGCGCCAGCAGCCAAGTTCTGGCGAACACTGAAGCTTTCTTT.

The rearrangement links TRBV6-5 to TRBJ1-1; 8 bases agree with TRBD1. CDR3 size: 14 residues. Germline values: CDR1 MNHEY, CDR2 SVGAGI. With V trimmed by 5 bases and J by 5 bases, 7 bases remained unmatched. The CDR3 nucleotides are TGTGCCAGCAGTACTACAGGGGGGAGGACTGAAGCTTTCTTT. Residues: CASSTTGGRTEAFF.

V usage is TRBV19 and J usage is TRBJ1-1, with TRBD1 as a possible D gene (5 bases). The length of the CDR3 is 16 residues. Germline CDR1 reads LNHDA; CDR2 reads SQIVND (reference sequence). The V end was cut by 1 base, the J end by 1 base, with 13 bases between. Written as DNA, the CDR3 is TGTGCCAGTAGTATAGCGTTTAGACAGCCGAACACTGAAGCTTTCTTT. Encoded protein: CASSIAFRQPNTEAFF.